The sample holds a few counts of the clone carrying this TCR beta chain. Its antigen is undetermined. This entry is derived from a study of CD8 T cells in ankylosing spondylitis. Study outcomes and limitations: Significantly higher representation of disease-linked clones was reported for matched ankylosing spondylitis synovial fluid.

TCRdb passed the 5' RACE reads through MiXCR, listing each CDR3 protein once. The table records some 220,000 distinct CDR3 sequences, 8% to 10% of them present only once. Germline lookup yields CDR1 SEHNR and CDR2 FQNEAQ (reference sequence). This CDR3 is 13 amino acids long. V gave up 0 bases and J gave up 5 bases, with 7 bases separating them. The sample consisted of blood, either unsorted or a sorted T cell fraction (not recorded which). The clonotype was recovered from a female donor with ankylosing spondylitis or in good health (not recorded which). The chain joins TRBV7-9 to TRBJ2-5; D is uncertain. This chain's CDR3 is CASSLAPRETQYF. The CDR3 bases are TGTGCCAGCAGCTTAGCGCCCCGGGAGACCCAGTACTTC.